What follows are 8 T cell receptor beta chains derived from one specimen sequenced in a study of cytomegalovirus exposure and HLA in healthy donors. PCR employed 60 Vbeta and 13 Jbeta primers. The method was immunoSEQ multiplex PCR; TCRdb's version includes in-frame clones alone and lacks a portion of them. The sample has about 170,000 clones, over 75% seen once. Sequencing input: PBMCs. Every receptor here comes from a woman between 18 and 30 years old in good health and CMV-seronegative.

This clone appeared a few times. This sample also contains other DNA sequences that code for the same CDR3. The J gene is TRBJ2-6, the V gene TRBV5-1; TRBD1 aligns across 9 bases. Germline V gives CDR1 SGHRS, CDR2 YFSETQ. With 2 bases clipped from V and 2 bases from J, the junction kept 2 bases outside the gene matches. The CDR3 spans 16 residues. The chain's CDR3 is CASSLTGGAGANVLTF. The DNA for the CDR3 is TGCGCCAGCAGCTTAACAGGGGGCGCTGGGGCCAACGTCCTGACTTTC.

This rearrangement joins TRBV5-1 to TRBJ2-5; 9 bases are a match to TRBD1. Germline V CDR1 and CDR2: SGHRS, YFSETQ. The length of the CDR3 is 16 residues. The J segment lost 3 bases and the V segment lost 0 bases, leaving 6 bases of the junction unmatched. The CDR3 reads CASSLGTGEGEETQYF. The CDR3 nucleotides read TGCGCCAGCAGCTTGGGGACAGGGGAAGGGGAAGAGACCCAGTACTTC.

The chain employs TRBV5-1 and TRBJ2-7, with 9 bases fitting TRBD2. Trimming at V came to 4 bases and at J to 3 bases, leaving 14 bases not matched to a gene. CDR1 SGHRS and CDR2 YFSETQ come from the germline V gene. CDR3 size: 17 residues. The CDR3 nucleotides are TGCGCCAGCAGCCCCGGGACTAGCTATGCGGCACTCTACGAGCAGTACTTC. Translation gives CASSPGTSYAALYEQYF.

The chain has TRBV11-2 and TRBJ1-6, with 7 nucleotides matching TRBD1. V trimming: 5 bases; J trimming: 11 bases; junction bases outside the gene matches: 18. The germline gives CDR1 SGHAT, CDR2 FQNNGV. This CDR3 comprises 17 residues. CDR3 sequence: CASSPRLTGWSGAPLHF. The CDR3 DNA is TGTGCCAGCAGCCCAAGACTGACAGGGTGGTCTGGTGCACCCCTCCACTTT.

This chain connects TRBV5-1 to TRBJ2-2, with 7 bases fitting TRBD1. The CDR3 consists of 17 residues. The V segment lost 1 base and the J segment 4 bases; nucleotides outside the gene matches: 10. Germline lookup yields CDR1 SGHRS and CDR2 YFSETQ. Written as DNA, the CDR3 is TGCGCCAGCAGCTTGTCGCTGGACAGGATTTTCACCGGGGAGCTGTTTTTT. Amino acids: CASSLSLDRIFTGELFF. Combining the CDR3 with reference TRBV5-1 and TRBJ2-2 gives the whole variable domain KAGVTQTPRYLIKTRGQQVTLSCSPISGHRSVSWYQQTPGQGLQFLFEYFSETQRNKGNFPGRFSGRQFSNSRSEMNVSTLELGDSALYLCASSLSLDRIFTGELFFGEGSRLTVL.

The CDR3 reads CASSFVGQGDYGYTF. The CDR3 bases are TGTGCCAGCAGTTTTGTGGGACAGGGCGACTATGGCTACACCTTC. The rearrangement joins TRBV27 to TRBJ1-2; 9 positions agree with TRBD1. Germline trimming cut 3 bases from V and 3 bases from J; bases unmatched to any gene: 5. The germline gives CDR1 MNHEY, CDR2 SMNVEV (reference sequence). The length of the CDR3 is 15 residues.

The chain has TRBV12-5 and TRBJ1-4; D is possibly TRBD1 (6 bases). Germline CDR1 and CDR2: LGHNT and FRNRAP. CDR3 length: 14 amino acids. Trimming took off 6 bases at V and 8 bases at J, with 16 bases between the two ends. The CDR3 region is CASGQQGKAEKLFF. The CDR3, as DNA: TGTGCTAGTGGGCAACAGGGAAAAGCCGAAAAACTGTTTTTT.

This clone showed up just once. V and J are TRBV5-1 and TRBJ2-5, with D tentatively TRBD1 (6 bases). The germline gives CDR1 SGHRS, CDR2 YFSETQ. The CDR3 covers 14 residues. V shed 5 bases and J shed 1 base, with 12 bases lying between them. The DNA of the CDR3 is TGCGCCAGCAGTCTGGGGGCAGTCCAAGAGACCCAGTACTTC. It is translated as CASSLGAVQETQYF.